Each of the 28 T cell receptor beta chains below was sequenced from the same sample in a study of blood T cells in healthy people across ages. Primed by a sample-barcoded 5' primer and a J-beta primer mix, a second PCR proceeded for about 6 to 11 cycles. Using its own MiXCR run on the 5' RACE reads, TCRdb lists one record per CDR3 protein. The repertoire holds approximately 1,000,000 distinct CDR3 sequences, with 35% to 55% as singletons. The sample consisted of blood. Source of these receptors: a woman in her sixties or seventies in good health.

This clonotype was seen a few times. The chain couples TRBV5-1 to TRBJ2-1; D is unclear. The J call is in doubt because the DNA end fits TRBJ2-7 better. This CDR3 is built from 14 residues. From germline, CDR1 is SGHRS and CDR2 YFSETQ. DNA of the CDR3: TGCGCCAGCAGCCCTGAGGCGGCGCACAATGAGCAGTACTTC. It encodes CASSPEAAHNEQYF.

The chain combines TRBV29-1 with TRBJ2-7, with D possibly being TRBD1 (6 bases). Germline-derived CDR1 and CDR2 are SQVTM and ANQGSEA. V was cut by 6 bases and J by 6 bases, with 12 bases left in between. The CDR3 length is 11 residues. The CDR3 DNA reads TGCAGCGTCCAACAGGGAGCCGAGCAGTACTTC. As protein: CSVQQGAEQYF.

The table lists this clonotype with a few counts. The J gene is TRBJ2-7, the V gene TRBV7-2, with D hard to call. With 3 bases removed from V and 4 bases from J, the gap between germline ends came to 7 bases. This CDR3 is 12 amino acids long. Germline V gives CDR1 SGHTA, CDR2 FQGNSA. The CDR3 loop is CASSFYRYEQYF. CDR3 DNA: TGTGCCAGCAGCTTTTACCGGTACGAGCAGTACTTC.

The CDR3 nucleotides read TGCAGTGCTAGAGATAGTCGTTGGGGTGACCTCACTGAAGCTTTCTTT. Protein product: CSARDSRWGDLTEAFF. The chain carries TRBV20-1 and TRBJ1-1; D unclear. The CDR3 spans 16 residues. Looked up from germline, CDR1 is DFQATT and CDR2 is SNEGSKA (reference sequence). Trimming took 0 bases from V and 4 from J, leaving 18 bases between them.

This rearrangement joins TRBV12-3 or TRBV12-4 to TRBJ1-2; D remains unclear. This CDR3 spans 14 amino acids. Trimming removed 0 bases from V and 4 bases from J, with 9 bases in between. The CDR3 loop is CASSLALITYGYTF. The CDR3 nucleotides are TGTGCCAGCAGTTTAGCGCTAATTACCTATGGCTACACCTTC.

About this clonotype itself: This may be a read error, as it is one base from a much larger clone. The chain is built from TRBV11-1 and TRBJ2-5; 14 bases agree with TRBD2. V shed 4 bases and J 11 bases; nucleotides not matched to a gene: 18. In germline, CDR1 is SGHAT, CDR2 FQDESV (reference sequence). The CDR3 has 18 residues. CDR3 residues: CASSSNGGLAGEGYEQYF. For the CDR3, the DNA is TGTGCCAGCAGCTCGAACGGGGGACTAGCGGGAGAGGGCTATGAGCAGTACTTC.

As concerns this clonotype: One junction end disagrees with the germline gene, perhaps due to a read error. V gene TRBV7-8 combines with J gene TRBJ2-4; D perhaps matches TRBD2 (7 bases). The end of the DNA aligns better with TRBJ2-7, so the J call may be wrong. The length of the CDR3 is 16 residues. Germline V gene lookup returns CDR1 SGHVS and CDR2 FQNEAQ. CDR3 protein: CANSLGGDLINYEQYF. DNA for the CDR3: TGTGCCAACAGCTTAGGGGGGGACTTGATCAACTACGAGCAGTACTTC.

The rearrangement uses TRBV2 and TRBJ1-6; D unclear. V lost 7 bases, J lost 7 bases, and 5 bases lay in between. The CDR3 sequence is 11 residues long. Per germline, CDR1 SNHLY and CDR2 FYNNEI. Here the CDR3 reads CASIGNSPLHF. CDR3 DNA sequence: TGTGCCAGCATTGGGAATTCACCCCTCCACTTT. Complete variable domain (other parts from reference TRBV2 and TRBJ1-6): EPEVTQTPSHQVTQMGQEVILRCVPISNHLYFYWYRQILGQKVEFLVSFYNNEISEKSEIFDDQFSVERPDGSNFTLKIRSTKLEDSAMYFCASIGNSPLHFGNGTRLTVT.

This clonotype was seen more than once but under ten times. The chain employs TRBV7-6 and TRBJ2-5, with D possibly TRBD2 on 7 matching bases. The CDR3 is 15 amino acids. Germline CDR1 is SGHVS and CDR2 is FNYEAQ. V lost 5 bases to trimming and J lost 4 bases, with 17 bases between them. Written as DNA, the CDR3 is TGTGCCAGCAGCCCTTTAGGGGGAGGGTCAGAGACCCAGTACTTC. Protein sequence: CASSPLGGGSETQYF.

This chain connects TRBV21-1 to TRBJ2-6; the table names TRBD1, a call not compared with the DNA. TRBV21-1 is noted as a pseudogene. The CDR3 is made up of 17 amino acids. CDR3 residues: CASPLRAGAPGANVLTF. The CDR3 nucleotides read TGTGCCAGCCCGCTTCGGGCAGGAGCGCCTGGGGCCAACGTCCTGACTTTC.

This clonotype turned up a few times. The chain has TRBV10-2 and TRBJ2-7, with a possible D match to TRBD1 (6 bases). This CDR3 has 11 residues. Trimming took off 10 bases at V and 3 bases at J, with 10 bases between the two ends. Germline CDR1 is WSHSY and CDR2 is SAAADI. The DNA of the CDR3 is TGCGCCACGCAGGGGTACTACGAGCAGTACTTC. This sequence encodes CATQGYYEQYF.

A remark on this clonotype: A junction end diverges from the germline sequence, so it may reflect a read error. The chain recombines TRBV12-3 or TRBV12-4 with TRBJ2-6, with 10 nucleotides matching TRBD2. The CDR3 has 18 residues. CDR3 nucleotide sequence: TGTGCCAGCAGTTCTCTTACTAGCGGGACCTCTGGGGCCAACGGCCTGACTTTC. Its translation: CASSSLTSGTSGANGLTF.

This chain uses TRBV7-2 with TRBJ2-5; the D gene is possibly TRBD2 (6 bases). The J call could be wrong; TRBJ2-7 is a better fit for the DNA end. Germline V gene lookup returns CDR1 SGHTA and CDR2 FQGNSA. CDR3 length equals 15 residues. CDR3 protein: CASSPRAGSGLEQYF. In nucleotides, the CDR3 is TGTGCCAGCAGCCCTCGCGCGGGTAGCGGCCTCGAGCAGTACTTC.

The chain joins TRBV7-9 to TRBJ2-1, with D tentatively TRBD1 or TRBD2 (6 bases each). CDR3 length equals 16 residues. Germline V CDR1 and CDR2: SEHNR, FQNEAQ (reference sequence). Trimming shortened V by 2 bases and J by 8 bases, and 19 bases separated the two germline ends. The CDR3 DNA reads as TGTGCCAGCAGCTTATTCGGACTACCCGAGGGGGATGAGCAGTTCTTC. It codes for CASSLFGLPEGDEQFF.

The rearrangement uses TRBV5-1 and TRBJ2-3; 12 nucleotides match TRBD2. The germline CDR1 and CDR2 sequences are SGHRS and YFSETQ. Trimming removed 4 bases from V and 2 bases from J; junction bases left unmatched: 8. The CDR3 covers 17 residues. The CDR3 coding sequence is TGCGCCAGCAGCCCGGGACTAGCGGGCCGATTCACAGATACGCAGTATTTT. Encoded protein: CASSPGLAGRFTDTQYF. Full variable domain (missing parts from reference TRBV5-1 and TRBJ2-3): KAGVTQTPRYLIKTRGQQVTLSCSPISGHRSVSWYQQTPGQGLQFLFEYFSETQRNKGNFPGRFSGRQFSNSRSEMNVSTLELGDSALYLCASSPGLAGRFTDTQYFGPGTRLTVL.

This clonotype was observed a handful of times. The chain carries TRBV5-1 and TRBJ2-7, with TRBD1 matching over 9 bases. The germline V gene encodes CDR1 SGHRS and CDR2 YFSETQ. The CDR3 is 16 amino acids. Unmatched junction bases numbered 10, after V lost 0 bases and J lost 6 bases. The CDR3 coding sequence is TGCGCCAGCAGCTTGGACACAGGGGGCGCGATGGGCGAGCAGTACTTC. Protein product: CASSLDTGGAMGEQYF.

The J gene is TRBJ2-5, the V gene TRBV5-1, with D tentatively TRBD1 (5 bases). The CDR3 extends over 13 amino acids. V lost 9 bases, J lost 2 bases, and 14 bases lay in between. CDR1 and CDR2 from the germline V gene are SGHRS and YFSETQ. CDR3 protein: CATSTAYQETQYF. For the CDR3, the DNA is TGCGCCACCTCGACAGCTTATCAAGAGACCCAGTACTTC.

The chain carries TRBV3-1 and TRBJ1-2, with 9 bases lining up with TRBD1. The CDR3 runs to 15 residues. CDR1 LGHDT and CDR2 YNNKEL come from the germline V gene (reference sequence). V was clipped by 1 base and J by 8 bases; unmatched bases: 8. The CDR3 reads CASSQARWTGAGYTF. The DNA for the CDR3 is TGTGCCAGCAGCCAAGCAAGGTGGACAGGGGCCGGCTACACCTTC.

The gene calls are TRBV18 and TRBJ1-2; D is uncertain. Trimming cost V 0 bases and J 3 bases, with 8 bases left between them. Germline-derived CDR1 and CDR2 are KGHSH and LQKENI. The CDR3 has 14 amino acids. CDR3: CASSPPDGDYGYTF. Written as DNA, the CDR3 is TGTGCCAGCTCACCACCGGACGGGGACTATGGCTACACCTTC.

This clonotype has just a few counts. The chain has TRBV20-1 and TRBJ2-7; D not resolved. Germline CDR1 and CDR2: DFQATT and SNEGSKA (reference sequence). The V end lost 0 bases, the J end lost 3 bases, and 12 bases lay between the germline ends. The CDR3 spans 14 residues. The CDR3 DNA reads TGCAGTGCTAGAGATCCATCGTTCAGCTACGAGCAGTACTTC. Protein: CSARDPSFSYEQYF.

This clonotype was counted a few times. The chain is built from TRBV20-1 and TRBJ2-5; 8 bases are a match to TRBD1. The CDR3 is 14 residues long. J was trimmed by 3 bases and V by 6 bases; bases with no gene match: 9. In germline, CDR1 is DFQATT, CDR2 SNEGSKA (reference sequence). The CDR3 region is CSAPRTGPKETQYF. DNA for the CDR3: TGCAGTGCGCCTCGGACAGGGCCGAAAGAGACCCAGTACTTC.

The gene calls are TRBV5-1 and TRBJ2-4; no firm D call. The DNA end is more similar to TRBJ2-7, so the J call may be wrong. CDR3 length: 16 amino acids. The germline CDR1 and CDR2 sequences are SGHRS and YFSETQ. Here the CDR3 DNA reads TGCGCCAGCAGCTTGGAGGGTCTCTCCCCCTACTACGAGCAGTACTTC. This codes for CASSLEGLSPYYEQYF.

The V gene is TRBV27, the J gene TRBJ2-5; D ambiguous. The CDR3 contains 13 residues. From germline, CDR1 is MNHEY and CDR2 SMNVEV (reference sequence). The V end lost 5 bases, the J end lost 0 bases, and 7 bases lay between the germline ends. CDR3 protein: CASSALYQETQYF. CDR3 in DNA: TGTGCCAGCAGTGCCCTGTACCAAGAGACCCAGTACTTC.

This clonotype was seen a few times. This chain links TRBV7-3 with TRBJ2-2; D perhaps matches TRBD1 (6 bases). Trimming left V 5 bases short and J 4 bases short, with 8 bases between. Germline V CDR1 and CDR2: SGHTA, FQGTGA. There are 13 residues in the CDR3. The DNA of the CDR3 is TGTGCCAGCAGCGAACAGGGCACCGGGGAGCTGTTTTTT. This gives the protein CASSEQGTGELFF.

The sample holds a few counts of this clonotype. J is TRBJ2-7 and V is TRBV7-2; possibly TRBD2 for D (6 bases). This CDR3 is built from 15 residues. The germline CDR1 and CDR2 sequences are SGHTA and FQGNSA. Trimming pared 1 base from V and 3 bases from J, leaving 13 bases between. The CDR3 sequence is CASSLGRGTGYEQYF. For the CDR3, the DNA is TGTGCCAGCAGCTTAGGGCGCGGGACGGGCTACGAGCAGTACTTC.

V is TRBV7-2 and J is TRBJ1-6; D uncertain. The CDR3 is 15 amino acids. Trimming stripped 2 bases from V and 7 bases from J, with 12 bases between. Looked up from germline, CDR1 is SGHTA and CDR2 is FQGNSA. This CDR3 reads CASSLLSGRNSPLHF. Written as DNA, the CDR3 is TGTGCCAGCAGCTTATTGTCCGGGAGAAATTCACCCCTCCACTTT.

The chain uses TRBV10-3 and TRBJ2-5; 8 positions agree with TRBD1. The CDR3 loop spans 16 amino acids. V dropped 2 bases and J dropped 5; count of bases not matched to a gene: 10. Looked up from germline, CDR1 is ENHRY and CDR2 is SYGVKD. The CDR3 DNA reads TGTGCCATCAGTGAGAGCAGGCCAGGGGGCCAGGAGACCCAGTACTTC. Its protein is CAISESRPGGQETQYF.

In regard to this clonotype: The junction differs from germline at one of its ends, possibly a read error. The chain joins TRBV29-1 to TRBJ1-2; 10 bases agree with TRBD1. Germline lookup yields CDR1 SQVTM and CDR2 ANQGSEA. The CDR3 consists of 16 residues. CDR3 loop: CGVGPNWTGGGYGYTF. CDR3 DNA sequence: TGCGGCGTTGGGCCGAATTGGACAGGGGGAGGCTATGGCTACACCTTC.